This T cell receptor beta chain is from a study of cytomegalovirus exposure and HLA in healthy donors. Study details: Some 85 million unique TCRs, all from HLA-typed donors, were included in an early release of the data. In terms of ancestry, the Caucasian-associated cluster contained 75% to 85% of the 398 genotyped donors.

60 Vbeta and 13 Jbeta primers were used in PCR. Here immunoSEQ multiplex PCR was the method, and the copy in TCRdb shows in-frame clones only, minus some. The sample holds 100,000 to 150,000 clones, under 85% seen once. This CDR3 comprises 15 residues. Germline V lookup: CDR1 SGHDT, CDR2 YYEEEE. After removal of 4 bases from V and 9 bases from J, the junction contained 5 bases not matched to a gene. Study-wide points: Indistinguishable V segments, including TRBV6-2 and TRBV6-3, were excluded. It was 150 to 200 TCR beta chains that were listed as cytomegalovirus-associated.

Comment on this clone: The antigen is unknown.

Sample: PBMCs. The clonotype originates from a male donor in good health and CMV-seropositive. The chain employs TRBV5-6 and TRBJ1-6; 12 positions agree with TRBD1. The CDR3 here is CASSRDRGLSSPLHF. The DNA of the CDR3 is TGTGCCAGCAGCAGGGACAGGGGGCTAAGTTCACCCCTCCACTTT.